This T cell receptor beta chain is drawn from a study of blood T cell repertoires in COVID-19 (TCRdb year 2020). With respect to the entire study: Samples from collaborators originated in the United States, Italy and Spain and spanned both the acute and convalescent phases of COVID-19. The material from the prospective study consisted of cDNA or gDNA derived from T cells, B-cell-depleted T cells, or PBMCs. The samples were drawn from two sources: the first 160 participants of the ongoing ImmuneRACE study, and about 1,300 subjects contributed by 6 global collaborators. Nearly every sample came with metadata listing a de-identified subject ID, COVID-19 status, age in years and sex. The dataset comprised deeply sampled blood TCRbeta repertoires from subjects exposed to, actively infected with, or recovered from COVID-19. The repertoires were made available in a free public database intended to serve as a resource for research on the immune response to SARS-CoV-2. HLA class I and class II types, where available, came from metadata supplied by the sample provider rather than from assay-based typing.

Concerning this clone: The antigen it recognizes is unknown. No per-base quality is available; no much larger clone lies one base away.

Based on the germline V gene, the CDR1 and CDR2 sequences are SGHVS and FNYEAQ. There are 15 amino acids in the CDR3, from cysteine to phenylalanine inclusive. Only the CDR3 portion is preserved as DNA: 45 bases, with reading frame beginning at the first base. V is pared back by 1 base and J by 0 bases, with 7 bases lying between the germline termini. Broader findings and caveats from the paper: How much clinical and demographic metadata was included differed by source and by participant, and the metadata was provided uncurated.

The immunoSEQ Assay, a bias-controlled multiplex PCR, was used to amplify TCRbeta CDR3 regions from genomic DNA. Concerning the study's data processing: The number of nucleated cells in each sample was estimated by amplification of reference gene primers within the assay. To quantify the absolute abundance of each unique TCRbeta CDR3 rearrangement, sequence reads were collapsed and filtered. Productive Simpson clonality was computed per sample as the square root of Simpson's diversity index over productive rearrangements. TCRdb took over this immuneACCESS table, retaining in-frame rearrangements with V and J assigned. Such tables are incomplete; in checked studies, under half of the missing clones stem from an unresolved V gene, and the remainder is unexplained. Clone size and V and J calls were adopted from that table, with D and trimming inferred from the DNA. The sample table lists 140,000 to 150,000 clones, around 84% of them with a count of one. Jointly, the top ten make up roughly a tenth of the sample.

Whole blood was collected in K2EDTA tubes by collaborating institutions according to the institutions' own protocols. For TCRbeta analysis, collaborator samples were shipped as frozen whole blood, as isolated PBMCs, or as DNA extracted from either sample type. Sequenced sample: peripheral blood. This sequence was found in a man aged 55 to 70 with active or convalescent COVID-19. The sequence joins TRBV7-6 to TRBJ1-3; a tentative D call is TRBD1 (6 bases match). The CDR3 region reads CASSLGQASGNTIYF. The DNA sequence is given as TGTGCCAGCAGCTTAGGACAGGCCTCTGGAAACACCATATATTTT.